This T cell receptor (beta chain) originates from a study of CD8+ T cells in alopecia areata. Regarding the study as a whole: TCR sharing across patients was less clear than in mice, possibly HLA-related. Normal skin's resident alphabeta T cells are sequenced alongside lesional scalp T cells.

Germline V gene lookup returns CDR1 LNHNV and CDR2 YYDKDF (reference sequence). This CDR3 has 16 residues. The V end lost 0 bases, the J end lost 0 bases, and 12 bases lay between the germline ends. In regard to this clone: Its target is unknown.

Extracted from the samples, RNA was reverse transcribed into cDNA to serve as the sequencing template. Clones were read by immunoSEQ multiplex PCR, and TCRdb kept only the in-frame ones, dropping some. This sample carries more than 95,000 clones, less than 70% of them seen once, and the ten largest clones take 8.8%. The sample was CD4+ T cells sorted from blood. This clonotype was obtained from a human donor in good health. The chain carries TRBV15 and TRBJ2-7, with no clear D. The CDR3 is CATSRDRSASSYEQYF. In DNA, the CDR3 is TGTGCCACCAGCAGAGATCGGTCAGCTAGCTCCTACGAGCAGTACTTC.